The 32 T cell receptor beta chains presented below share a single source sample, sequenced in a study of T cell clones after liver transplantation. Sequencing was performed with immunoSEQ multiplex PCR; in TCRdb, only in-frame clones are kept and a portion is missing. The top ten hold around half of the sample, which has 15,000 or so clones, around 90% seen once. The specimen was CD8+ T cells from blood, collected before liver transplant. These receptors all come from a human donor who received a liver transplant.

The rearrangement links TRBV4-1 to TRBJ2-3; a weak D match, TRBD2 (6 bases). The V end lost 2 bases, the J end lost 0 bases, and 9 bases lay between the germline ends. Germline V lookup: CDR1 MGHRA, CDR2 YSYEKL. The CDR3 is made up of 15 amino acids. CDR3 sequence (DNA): TGCGCCAGCAGCCAAAGGGAGGAGAGCACAGATACGCAGTATTTT. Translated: CASSQREESTDTQYF.

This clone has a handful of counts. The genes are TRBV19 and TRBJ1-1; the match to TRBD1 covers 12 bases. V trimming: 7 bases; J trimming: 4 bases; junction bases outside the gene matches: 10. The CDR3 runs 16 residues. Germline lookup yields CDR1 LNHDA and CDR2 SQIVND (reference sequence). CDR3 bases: TGTGCCAGTAACCCCCTGGGGGACAGGGGGCTCACTGAAGCTTTCTTT. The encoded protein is CASNPLGDRGLTEAFF.

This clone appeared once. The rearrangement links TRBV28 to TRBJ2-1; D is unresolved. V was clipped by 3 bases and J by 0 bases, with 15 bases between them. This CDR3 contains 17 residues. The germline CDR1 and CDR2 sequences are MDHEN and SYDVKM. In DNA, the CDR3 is TGTGCCAGCAGTTTTCTTTCGGCGTCGAGCTCCTACAATGAGCAGTTCTTC. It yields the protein CASSFLSASSSYNEQFF.

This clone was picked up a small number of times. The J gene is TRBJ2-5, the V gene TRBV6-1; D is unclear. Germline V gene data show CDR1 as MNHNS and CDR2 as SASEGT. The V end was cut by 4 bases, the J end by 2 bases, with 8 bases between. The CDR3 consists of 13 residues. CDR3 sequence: CASSGAEQETQYF. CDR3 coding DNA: TGTGCCAGCAGTGGGGCAGAACAAGAGACCCAGTACTTC.

CDR3 amino acids: CASSPRAGVEQYF. The CDR3 region has the DNA TGTGCCAGCAGCCCCCGAGCCGGGGTAGAGCAGTACTTC. The V gene is TRBV9, the J gene TRBJ2-7; possibly TRBD2 for D (5 bases). The germline V gene encodes CDR1 SGDLS and CDR2 YYNGEE. This CDR3 is 13 amino acids long. V was cut by 4 bases and J by 7 bases, with 15 bases left in between.

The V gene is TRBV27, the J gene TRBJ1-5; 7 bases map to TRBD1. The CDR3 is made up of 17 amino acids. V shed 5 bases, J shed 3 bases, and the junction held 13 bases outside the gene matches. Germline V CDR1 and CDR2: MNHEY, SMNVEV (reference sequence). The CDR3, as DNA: TGTGCCAGCAGTCCGACACTCAGGGACAGCTTCAATCAGCCCCAGCATTTT. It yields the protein CASSPTLRDSFNQPQHF.

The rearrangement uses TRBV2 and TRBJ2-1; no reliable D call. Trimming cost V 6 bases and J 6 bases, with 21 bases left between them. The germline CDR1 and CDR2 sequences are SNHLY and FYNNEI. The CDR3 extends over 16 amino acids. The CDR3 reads CASSGRETSRANEQFF. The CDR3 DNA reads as TGTGCCAGCAGCGGGCGAGAGACATCCCGGGCCAATGAGCAGTTCTTC.

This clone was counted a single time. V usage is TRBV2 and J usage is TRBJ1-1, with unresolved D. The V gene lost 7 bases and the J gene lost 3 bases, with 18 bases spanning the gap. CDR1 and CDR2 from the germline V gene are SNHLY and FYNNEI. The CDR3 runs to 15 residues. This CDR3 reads CASTRAAKGYTEAFF. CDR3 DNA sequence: TGTGCCAGCACGAGGGCAGCAAAAGGGTACACTGAAGCTTTCTTT.

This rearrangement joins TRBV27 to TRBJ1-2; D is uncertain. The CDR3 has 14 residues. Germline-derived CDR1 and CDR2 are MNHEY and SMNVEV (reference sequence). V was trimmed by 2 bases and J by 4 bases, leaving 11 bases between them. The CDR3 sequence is CASSLVPATYGYTF. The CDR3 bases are TGTGCCAGCAGTTTAGTTCCGGCTACCTATGGCTACACCTTC.

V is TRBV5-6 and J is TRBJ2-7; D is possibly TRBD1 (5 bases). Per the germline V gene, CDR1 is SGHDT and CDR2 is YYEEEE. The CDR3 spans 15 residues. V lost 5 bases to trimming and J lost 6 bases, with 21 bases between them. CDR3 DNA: TGTGCCAGCAGTCATTCGTGGATAGGGGTCGGCGAGCAGTACTTC. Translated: CASSHSWIGVGEQYF.

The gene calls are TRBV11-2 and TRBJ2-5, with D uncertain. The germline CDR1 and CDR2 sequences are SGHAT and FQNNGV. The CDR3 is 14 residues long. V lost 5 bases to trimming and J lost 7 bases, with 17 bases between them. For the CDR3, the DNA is TGTGCCAGCAGCCGTCTAGATGGGCGGCCGACCCAGTACTTC. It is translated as CASSRLDGRPTQYF.

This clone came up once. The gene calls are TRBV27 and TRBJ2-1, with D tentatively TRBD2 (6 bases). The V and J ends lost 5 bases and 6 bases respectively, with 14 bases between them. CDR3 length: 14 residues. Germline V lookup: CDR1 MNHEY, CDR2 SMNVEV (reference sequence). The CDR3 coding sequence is TGTGCCAGCAGTCCTCCCTCAGCGGGCAATGAGCAGTTCTTC. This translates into CASSPPSAGNEQFF.

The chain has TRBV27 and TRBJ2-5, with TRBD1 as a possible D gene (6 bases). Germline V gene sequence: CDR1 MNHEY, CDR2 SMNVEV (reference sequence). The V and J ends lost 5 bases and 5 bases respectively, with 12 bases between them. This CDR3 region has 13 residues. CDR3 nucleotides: TGTGCCAGCAGTCCACAGGGATGGGAGACCCAGTACTTC. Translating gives CASSPQGWETQYF.

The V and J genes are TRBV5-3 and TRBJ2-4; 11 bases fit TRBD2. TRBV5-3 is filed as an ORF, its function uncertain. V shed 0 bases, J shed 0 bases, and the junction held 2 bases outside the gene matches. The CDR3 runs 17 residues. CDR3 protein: CARSLGTSGLAKNIQYF. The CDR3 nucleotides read TGTGCCAGAAGCTTGGGGACTAGCGGGCTAGCCAAAAACATTCAGTACTTC.

The CDR3 here is CASSSGLAGVSYEQYF. Written as DNA, the CDR3 is TGTGCCAGCAGCTCTGGACTAGCGGGAGTCTCCTACGAGCAGTACTTC. This chain connects TRBV7-6 to TRBJ2-7; 13 bases align to TRBD2. Trimming cost V 4 bases and J 0 bases; bases outside gene matches: 3. The CDR3 extends over 16 amino acids. The germline CDR1 and CDR2 sequences are SGHVS and FNYEAQ.

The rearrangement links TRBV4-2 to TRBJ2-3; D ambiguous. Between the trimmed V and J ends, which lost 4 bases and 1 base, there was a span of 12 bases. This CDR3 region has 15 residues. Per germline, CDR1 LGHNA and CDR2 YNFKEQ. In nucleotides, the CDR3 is TGTGCCAGCAGCCTCCCCCAAGAGCGCACAGATACGCAGTATTTT. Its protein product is CASSLPQERTDTQYF.

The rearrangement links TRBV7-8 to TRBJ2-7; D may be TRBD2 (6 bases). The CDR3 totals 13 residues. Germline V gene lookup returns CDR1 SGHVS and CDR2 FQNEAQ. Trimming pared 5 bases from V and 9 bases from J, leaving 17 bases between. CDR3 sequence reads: CASSPGTAPVQYF. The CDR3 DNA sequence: TGTGCCAGCAGCCCGGGGACTGCCCCTGTGCAGTACTTC.

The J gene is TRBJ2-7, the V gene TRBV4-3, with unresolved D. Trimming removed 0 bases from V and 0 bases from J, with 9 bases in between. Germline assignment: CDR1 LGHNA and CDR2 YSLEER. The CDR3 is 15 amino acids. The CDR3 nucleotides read TGCGCCAGCAGCCAAGAAGTGTCAATCTCCTACGAGCAGTACTTC. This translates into CASSQEVSISYEQYF.

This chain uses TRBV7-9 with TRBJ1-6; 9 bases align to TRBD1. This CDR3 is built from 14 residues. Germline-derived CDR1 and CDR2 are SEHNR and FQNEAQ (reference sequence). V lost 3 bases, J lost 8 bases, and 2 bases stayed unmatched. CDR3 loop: CASSFWTGDSPLHF. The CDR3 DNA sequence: TGTGCCAGCAGCTTTTGGACAGGGGATTCACCCCTCCACTTT. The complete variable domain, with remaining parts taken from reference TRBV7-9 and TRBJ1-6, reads DTGVSQNPRHKITKRGQNVTFRCDPISEHNRLYWYRQTLGQGPEFLTYFQNEAQLEKSRLLSDRFSAERPKGSFSTLEIQRTEQGDSAMYLCASSFWTGDSPLHFGNGTRLTVT.

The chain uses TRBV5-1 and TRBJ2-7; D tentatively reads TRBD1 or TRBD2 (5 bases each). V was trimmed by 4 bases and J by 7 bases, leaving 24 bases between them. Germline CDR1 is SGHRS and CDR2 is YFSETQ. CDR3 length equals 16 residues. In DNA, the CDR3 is TGCGCCAGCAGCGTAGGACACGGGACGGGGCTGAGGGAGCAGTACTTC. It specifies CASSVGHGTGLREQYF.

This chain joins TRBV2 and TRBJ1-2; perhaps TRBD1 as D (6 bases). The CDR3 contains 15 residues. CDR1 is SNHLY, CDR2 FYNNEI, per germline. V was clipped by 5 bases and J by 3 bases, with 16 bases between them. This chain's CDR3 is CASSRLGAGDYGYTF. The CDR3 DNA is TGTGCCAGCAGTCGTCTTGGGGCAGGGGACTATGGCTACACCTTC.

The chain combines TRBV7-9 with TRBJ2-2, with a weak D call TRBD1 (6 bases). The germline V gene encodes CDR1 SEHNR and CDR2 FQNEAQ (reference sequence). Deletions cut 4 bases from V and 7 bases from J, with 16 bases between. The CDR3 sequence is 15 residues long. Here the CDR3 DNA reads TGTGCCAGCAGCTGGAAAAGGGGGATAAGCGGGGAGCTGTTTTTT. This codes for CASSWKRGISGELFF.

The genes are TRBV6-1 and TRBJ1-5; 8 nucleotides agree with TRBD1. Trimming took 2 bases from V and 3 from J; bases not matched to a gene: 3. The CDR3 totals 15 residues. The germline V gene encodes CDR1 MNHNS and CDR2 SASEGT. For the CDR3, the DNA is TGTGCCAGCAGTGAACGGGACAGGAACAATCAGCCCCAGCATTTT. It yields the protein CASSERDRNNQPQHF.

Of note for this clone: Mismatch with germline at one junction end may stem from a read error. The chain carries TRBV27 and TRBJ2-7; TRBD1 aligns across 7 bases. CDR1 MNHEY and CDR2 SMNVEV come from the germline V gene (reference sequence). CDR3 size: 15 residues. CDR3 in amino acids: CASSISGTVPLEQYF. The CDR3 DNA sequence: TGTGCCAGCAGTATATCCGGGACAGTCCCGTTGGAGCAGTACTTC.

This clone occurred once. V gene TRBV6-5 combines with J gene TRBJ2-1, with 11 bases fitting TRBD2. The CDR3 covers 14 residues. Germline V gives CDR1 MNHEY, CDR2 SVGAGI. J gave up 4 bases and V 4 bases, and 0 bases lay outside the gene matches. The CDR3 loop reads CASSLAGGYNEQFF. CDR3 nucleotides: TGTGCCAGCAGTTTAGCGGGAGGGTACAATGAGCAGTTCTTC.

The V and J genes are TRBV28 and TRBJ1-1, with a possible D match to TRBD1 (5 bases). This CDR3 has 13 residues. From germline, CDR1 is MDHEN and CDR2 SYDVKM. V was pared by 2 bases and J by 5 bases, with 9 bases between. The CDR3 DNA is TGTGCCAGCAGTTTACGCGGGGGGACTGAAGCTTTCTTT. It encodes CASSLRGGTEAFF.

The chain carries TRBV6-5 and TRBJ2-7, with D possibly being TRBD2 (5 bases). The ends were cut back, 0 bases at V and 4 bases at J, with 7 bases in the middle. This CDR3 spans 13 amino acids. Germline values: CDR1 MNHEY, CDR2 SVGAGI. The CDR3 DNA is TGTGCCAGCAGTTACTCGACGGGGTACGAGCAGTACTTC. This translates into CASSYSTGYEQYF.

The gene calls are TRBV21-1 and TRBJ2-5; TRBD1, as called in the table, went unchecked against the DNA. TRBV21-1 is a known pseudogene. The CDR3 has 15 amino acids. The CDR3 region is CASSTRTVRGETQYF. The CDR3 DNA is TGTGCCAGCAGCACAAGGACAGTGAGGGGAGAGACCCAGTACTTC.

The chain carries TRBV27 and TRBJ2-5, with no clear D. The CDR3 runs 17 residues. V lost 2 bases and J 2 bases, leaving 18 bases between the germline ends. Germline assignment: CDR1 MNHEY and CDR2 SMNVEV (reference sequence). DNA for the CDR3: TGTGCCAGCAGTTTAACCGGGCCAGGTGATTTGCAAGAGACCCAGTACTTC. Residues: CASSLTGPGDLQETQYF.

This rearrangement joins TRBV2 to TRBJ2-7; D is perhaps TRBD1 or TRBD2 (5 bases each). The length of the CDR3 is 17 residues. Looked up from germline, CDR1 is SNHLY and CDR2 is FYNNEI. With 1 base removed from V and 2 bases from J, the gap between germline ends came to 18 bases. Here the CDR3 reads CASSEDGPSWGTYEQYF. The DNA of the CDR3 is TGTGCCAGCAGTGAAGACGGGCCCTCCTGGGGGACCTACGAGCAGTACTTC.

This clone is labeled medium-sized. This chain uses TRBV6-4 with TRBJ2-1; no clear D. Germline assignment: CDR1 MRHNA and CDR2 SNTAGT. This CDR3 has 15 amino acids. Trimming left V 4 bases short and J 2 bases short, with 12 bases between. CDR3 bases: TGTGCCAGCAGTGTGGACCCCTCGGCCTACAATGAGCAGTTCTTC. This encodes CASSVDPSAYNEQFF.

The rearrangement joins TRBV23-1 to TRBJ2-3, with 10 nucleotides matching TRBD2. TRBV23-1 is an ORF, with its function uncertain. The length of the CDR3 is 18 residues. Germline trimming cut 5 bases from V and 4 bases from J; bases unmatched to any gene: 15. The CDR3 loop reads CASSDPIRGLAGADTQYF. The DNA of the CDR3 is TGCGCCAGCAGTGATCCGATTAGAGGGCTAGCGGGAGCAGATACGCAGTATTTT.